This TCR beta chain emerged from a study of T cells in severe cutaneous drug reactions. Study in general: Recruitment ran 2011 to 2018 in Taiwan, Thailand and a European registry. Broader study findings: TRBV12-4 use rose strongly in carbamazepine-induced Stevens-Johnson syndrome or toxic epidermal necrolysis, averaging roughly 30% in blister cells and about 5.1% in PBMC. All seven CBZ-SJS/TEN blister samples shared a public TCRbeta CDR3 at mean approximately 13%.

The CDR3 length is 12 residues. Libraries were made by iRepertoire multiplex PCR with TCR subtype-specific primers for bulk and single-cell sequencing. TCRdb reanalyzed the multiplex PCR reads and collapses them to one entry per CDR3 protein, without DNA. Recorded here are just over 20,000 distinct CDR3 sequences; the top ten clones represent approximately 7.5%. The patients sequenced had a carbamazepine-induced Stevens-Johnson syndrome or toxic epidermal necrolysis reaction. Notes on this clonotype: Its antigen is not known.

This receptor was taken from a human donor with toxic epidermal necrolysis, a severe cutaneous drug reaction. The sample taken for sequencing was PBMCs. J is TRBJ1-6 and V is TRBV12-3 or TRBV12-4. CDR3 sequence: CASSLSVSPLHF.